The following is a T cell receptor (beta chain) sequence with its context. Its specificity is not known. The data were obtained in a study of T cell responses to AZD1222 COVID-19 vaccine. Findings of the study overall: Seropositive at baseline were only a handful of AZD1222 recipients. Most donors were white British and more were female, and clonal diversity was possibly underestimated.

Per the germline V gene, CDR1 is ENHRY and CDR2 is SYGVKD. The CDR3 has 16 residues. With 6 bases clipped from V and 3 bases from J, the junction kept 11 bases outside the gene matches. This table comes from immunoSEQ multiplex PCR, and its TCRdb copy is limited to in-frame clones, with some not included. Here the sample spans nearly 110,000 clones, about 90% being singletons. This receptor was obtained from an adult in good health. The chain couples TRBV10-3 to TRBJ1-2; TRBD1 aligns across 9 bases. Specimen: peripheral blood, collected on day 0 of AZD1222 vaccination. The CDR3 region is CAIRIWRQGEDYGYTF. CDR3 sequence (DNA): TGTGCCATCAGGATTTGGAGACAGGGGGAGGACTATGGCTACACCTTC.